The 32 T cell receptor beta chains listed next were all sequenced from one sample in a study of cytomegalovirus exposure and HLA in healthy donors. Both 60 Vbeta primers and 13 Jbeta primers went into the PCR. Method: immunoSEQ multiplex PCR; TCRdb's copy keeps in-frame clones and lacks some. The repertoire holds about 150,000 clones, with around three quarters as singletons. The specimen was PBMCs. These receptors were obtained from a woman aged 60-70 years in good health and CMV-seropositive.

This chain links TRBV5-4 with TRBJ2-3; 8 bases are a match to TRBD1. The CDR3 loop spans 15 amino acids. J was trimmed by 0 bases and V by 4 bases; bases with no gene match: 4. The germline gives CDR1 SGHNT, CDR2 YYREEE (reference sequence). The DNA of the CDR3 is TGTGCCAGCAGCCACCGGGACAGGAGCACAGATACGCAGTATTTT. This encodes CASSHRDRSTDTQYF. Full variable domain (outside the CDR3, taken from reference TRBV5-4 and TRBJ2-3): ETGVTQSPTHLIKTRGQQVTLRCSSQSGHNTVSWYQQALGQGPQFIFQYYREEENGRGNFPPRFSGLQFPNYSSELNVNALELDDSALYLCASSHRDRSTDTQYFGPGTRLTVL.

The rearrangement uses TRBV27 and TRBJ2-6; D gene ambiguous. Between the trimmed V and J ends, which lost 4 bases and 1 base, there was a span of 5 bases. The germline gives CDR1 MNHEY, CDR2 SMNVEV (reference sequence). The CDR3 covers 14 residues. The CDR3 DNA is TGTGCCAGCAGTTCAGGTTCTGGGGCCAACGTCCTGACTTTC. It is translated as CASSSGSGANVLTF.

The chain joins TRBV7-2 to TRBJ2-5; D might be TRBD1 (5 bases). V was pared by 4 bases and J by 2 bases, with 14 bases between. This CDR3 has 15 residues. Germline V CDR1 and CDR2: SGHTA, FQGNSA. The CDR3 DNA sequence: TGTGCCAGCAGCTCGACTGGACACCTACAAGAGACCCAGTACTTC. This codes for CASSSTGHLQETQYF.

The chain recombines TRBV29-1 with TRBJ2-1; TRBD2 agrees at 13 bases. The CDR3 runs 16 residues. The V gene's germline CDR1 is SQVTM and CDR2 ANQGSEA. Germline trimming cut 5 bases from V and 4 bases from J; bases unmatched to any gene: 8. Written as DNA, the CDR3 is TGCAGCGTTTTAACAGGGGGACTAGCGGGGTACAATGAGCAGTTCTTC. Translation gives CSVLTGGLAGYNEQFF.

V is TRBV4-2 and J is TRBJ2-7, with a possible D match to TRBD2 (5 bases). CDR1 is LGHNA and CDR2 is YNFKEQ in the germline V gene. V was clipped by 0 bases and J by 0 bases, with 9 bases between them. This CDR3 is 15 amino acids long. CDR3 protein: CASSQDRTSSYEQYF. CDR3 DNA sequence: TGTGCCAGCAGCCAAGATCGGACTTCCTCCTACGAGCAGTACTTC.

In this sample, this clone turned up a few times. The chain is built from TRBV6-5 and TRBJ1-4, with D perhaps matching TRBD1 (5 bases). The CDR3 sequence is 14 residues long. V gave up 6 bases and J gave up 5 bases, with 13 bases separating them. The germline V gene has CDR1 MNHEY and CDR2 SVGAGI. CDR3 in DNA: TGTGCCAGCAGCCCCGACAGTCCAAATGAAAAACTGTTTTTT. Translation gives CASSPDSPNEKLFF.

The V and J genes are TRBV7-8 and TRBJ1-4, with 9 bases aligning to TRBD1. This CDR3 is built from 16 residues. V dropped 3 bases and J dropped 8; count of bases not matched to a gene: 10. Germline CDR1 and CDR2: SGHVS and FQNEAQ. The CDR3 nucleotides are TGTGCCAGCAGCTTCGACAGGGGGTTGGGTGGGGAAAAACTGTTTTTT. It codes for CASSFDRGLGGEKLFF. Full variable domain (missing parts from reference TRBV7-8 and TRBJ1-4): GAGVSQSPRYKVAKRGQDVALRCDPISGHVSLFWYQQALGQGPEFLTYFQNEAQLDKSGLPSDRFFAERPEGSVSTLKIQRTQQEDSAVYLCASSFDRGLGGEKLFFGSGTQLSVL.

This clone appeared once. V and J are TRBV5-4 and TRBJ1-4; TRBD1 matches at 8 bases. This CDR3 region has 14 residues. After removal of 1 base from V and 6 bases from J, the junction contained 2 bases not matched to a gene. Looked up from germline, CDR1 is SGHNT and CDR2 is YYREEE (reference sequence). DNA of the CDR3: TGTGCCAGCAGCTTGCAGGGGGCGGATGAAAAACTGTTTTTT. Its protein product is CASSLQGADEKLFF.

The chain recombines TRBV6-1 with TRBJ1-2; possible D gene TRBD1, 5 bases. CDR3 size: 13 residues. Trimming removed 6 bases from V and 8 bases from J, with 16 bases in between. Per germline, CDR1 MNHNS and CDR2 SASEGT. The CDR3 nucleotides read TGTGCCAGCAGCCTTGGGGGGGTGGGCGGCTACACCTTC. Protein sequence: CASSLGGVGGYTF.

This clone has just a few counts. This rearrangement joins TRBV6-5 to TRBJ2-7; 7 bases fit TRBD2. The CDR3 loop spans 16 amino acids. Losses at the gene ends were 0 bases for V and 0 bases for J; bases not matched to a gene: 5. CDR1 is MNHEY, CDR2 SVGAGI, per germline. CDR3 nucleotide sequence: TGTGCCAGCAGTTACTCGAGTAGCGGGCCCTCCTACGAGCAGTACTTC. It yields the protein CASSYSSSGPSYEQYF.

This clone came up a few times. This chain links TRBV11-3 with TRBJ2-7; TRBD1 matches 7 bases. CDR3 length: 14 residues. Germline CDR1 reads SGHNT; CDR2 reads YENEEA. J was trimmed by 3 bases and V by 5 bases; bases with no gene match: 7. The DNA for the CDR3 is TGTGCCAGCAGCACGCGACAGGGCGGCTACGAGCAGTACTTC. Translating it yields CASSTRQGGYEQYF.

This clone has more than one count but fewer than ten. The genes are TRBV6-1 and TRBJ1-1; weak D call: TRBD1 (5 bases). CDR3 length: 13 residues. With 9 bases removed from V and 1 base from J, the gap between germline ends came to 12 bases. Germline V lookup: CDR1 MNHNS, CDR2 SASEGT. CDR3 DNA: TGTGCCAGTGAGGAGGGGCCGAACACTGAAGCTTTCTTT. Translating it yields CASEEGPNTEAFF.

The chain couples TRBV14 to TRBJ1-2; possibly TRBD1 for D (6 bases). The CDR3 extends over 14 amino acids. Trimming removed 6 bases from V and 4 bases from J, with 15 bases in between. Looked up from germline, CDR1 is SGHDN and CDR2 is FVKESK. This CDR3 is CASRKQGAVYGYTF. The CDR3 DNA is TGTGCCAGCAGGAAACAGGGAGCTGTCTATGGCTACACCTTC.

The chain uses TRBV11-2 and TRBJ2-7; tentative D call: TRBD1 (6 bases). CDR1 SGHAT and CDR2 FQNNGV come from the germline V gene. The length of the CDR3 is 12 residues. Trimming pared 1 base from V and 8 bases from J, leaving 9 bases between. CDR3 bases: TGTGCCAGCAGCTTAGGCCAGGGGCAGCAGTACTTC. This sequence encodes CASSLGQGQQYF. Full variable domain (outside the CDR3, taken from reference TRBV11-2 and TRBJ2-7): EAGVAQSPRYKIIEKRQSVAFWCNPISGHATLYWYQQILGQGPKLLIQFQNNGVVDDSQLPKDRFSAERLKGVDSTLKIQPAKLEDSAVYLCASSLGQGQQYFGPGTRLTVT.

The rearrangement links TRBV19 to TRBJ2-7; tentative D call: TRBD1 (7 bases). Germline V gene lookup returns CDR1 LNHDA and CDR2 SQIVND (reference sequence). The CDR3 covers 13 residues. Trimming took 4 bases from V and 4 from J, leaving 11 bases between them. The CDR3 sequence is CASSTRDSYEQYF. For the CDR3, the DNA is TGTGCCAGTAGTACGCGGGACAGTTACGAGCAGTACTTC.

This clone was recorded only once. This sequence joins TRBV18 and TRBJ2-1; possibly TRBD2 for D (6 bases). CDR1 is KGHSH and CDR2 is LQKENI in the germline V gene. The CDR3 spans 14 residues. V gave up 1 base and J gave up 6 bases, with 10 bases separating them. The CDR3 sequence is CASSPLRGFNEQFF. The CDR3 DNA follows: TGTGCCAGCTCACCACTCCGGGGGTTCAATGAGCAGTTCTTC.

V gene TRBV5-1 combines with J gene TRBJ1-2, with 7 bases matching TRBD1. Germline CDR1 is SGHRS and CDR2 is YFSETQ. J gave up 0 bases and V 4 bases, and 6 bases lay outside the gene matches. This CDR3 has 15 residues. This CDR3 reads CASSLPTGSNYGYTF. The DNA for the CDR3 is TGCGCCAGCAGCCTGCCGACAGGGTCTAACTATGGCTACACCTTC.

This rearrangement joins TRBV12-5 to TRBJ1-2; possibly TRBD1 for D (5 bases). V was shortened by 2 bases and J by 5 bases, with 36 bases between the two germline ends. This CDR3 has 22 residues. Per germline, CDR1 LGHNT and CDR2 FRNRAP. In nucleotides, the CDR3 is TGTGCTAGTGGTTTGTCCGGCACCGACTACTCGGGTCGCACACCCCGGGGGTATGGCTACACCTTC. It specifies CASGLSGTDYSGRTPRGYGYTF.

The chain uses TRBV28 and TRBJ2-7, with TRBD2 matching 7 bases. Unmatched junction bases numbered 13, after V lost 4 bases and J lost 4 bases. The CDR3 loop spans 16 amino acids. The V gene's germline CDR1 is MDHEN and CDR2 SYDVKM. The DNA of the CDR3 is TGTGCCAGCAGTTCTCCCTCCGGGACTACGGTTTACGAGCAGTACTTC. This sequence encodes CASSSPSGTTVYEQYF. The whole variable domain, remainder taken from reference TRBV28 and TRBJ2-7, is DVKVTQSSRYLVKRTGEKVFLECVQDMDHENMFWYRQDPGLGLRLIYFSYDVKMKEKGDIPEGYSVSREKKERFSLILESASTNQTSMYLCASSSPSGTTVYEQYFGPGTRLTVT.

The sample holds a few counts of this clone. At one of its ends the junction is not consistent with the germline gene, which may arise from a read error. The genes are TRBV18 and TRBJ1-4; no clear D gene. Germline assignment: CDR1 KGHSH and CDR2 LQKENI. CDR3 length equals 13 residues. The CDR3 DNA sequence: TGTGCCAGTTTACCGGCGGCGAATGGAAAACTGTTTTTT. Translating gives CASLPAANGKLFF. The variable domain in full, completed from reference TRBV18 and TRBJ1-4, reads NAGVMQNPRHLVRRRGQEARLRCSPMKGHSHVYWYRQLPEEGLKFMVYLQKENIIDESGMPKERFSAEFPKEGPSILRIQQVVRGDSAAYFCASLPAANGKLFFGSGTQLSVL.

The chain recombines TRBV28 with TRBJ1-2, with 12 bases fitting TRBD1. The CDR3 is 15 amino acids. Per the germline V gene, CDR1 is MDHEN and CDR2 is SYDVKM. Trimming at V came to 8 bases and at J to 8 bases, leaving 12 bases not matched to a gene. CDR3 sequence (DNA): TGTGCCAGCTCCGGGACAGGGGGCTCAGTCTGGGGCTACACCTTC. Its protein product is CASSGTGGSVWGYTF.

The chain couples TRBV28 to TRBJ1-1; tentative D call: TRBD1 (6 bases). Germline loops: CDR1 MDHEN, CDR2 SYDVKM. The V and J ends lost 5 bases and 6 bases respectively, with 19 bases between them. There are 15 residues in the CDR3. CDR3 bases: TGTGCCAGCAGTCCTTTGCGTGGGGGGGCCGCTGAAGCTTTCTTT. Protein product: CASSPLRGGAAEAFF.

This clone was recorded only once. This chain links TRBV12-5 with TRBJ2-7; D possibly corresponds to TRBD1 (6 bases). In germline, CDR1 is LGHNT, CDR2 FRNRAP. V was shortened by 0 bases and J by 2 bases, with 14 bases between the two germline ends. The length of the CDR3 is 16 residues. The CDR3 spells CASGLVMGTRAYEQYF. As DNA, the CDR3 is TGTGCTAGTGGTTTGGTAATGGGGACAAGAGCCTACGAGCAGTACTTC.

The rearrangement links TRBV6-4 to TRBJ1-4; 10 nucleotides line up with TRBD1. The germline CDR1 and CDR2 sequences are MRHNA and SNTAGT. The CDR3 spans 16 residues. Trimming at V came to 4 bases and at J to 8 bases, leaving 10 bases not matched to a gene. CDR3 nucleotides: TGTGCCAGCAGTGTCCCCCCGGGACAGGGGTGCGAAAAACTGTTTTTT. It encodes CASSVPPGQGCEKLFF.

V gene TRBV28 combines with J gene TRBJ1-1, with 7 bases that match TRBD1. Looked up from germline, CDR1 is MDHEN and CDR2 is SYDVKM. Trimming removed 6 bases from V and 2 bases from J; junction bases left unmatched: 3. The length of the CDR3 is 13 residues. As DNA, the CDR3 is TGTGCCAGCAGGGGACAGAGAAACACTGAAGCTTTCTTT. Translation gives CASRGQRNTEAFF. Combining the CDR3 with reference TRBV28 and TRBJ1-1 gives the whole variable domain DVKVTQSSRYLVKRTGEKVFLECVQDMDHENMFWYRQDPGLGLRLIYFSYDVKMKEKGDIPEGYSVSREKKERFSLILESASTNQTSMYLCASRGQRNTEAFFGQGTRLTVV.

The chain couples TRBV5-6 to TRBJ1-2; the D is unclear. V was trimmed by 4 bases and J by 3 bases, leaving 13 bases between them. The CDR3 loop spans 14 amino acids. CDR1 and CDR2 (germline): SGHDT, YYEEEE. For the CDR3, the DNA is TGTGCCAGCAGCCCGGGCGGGAGGGACTATGGCTACACCTTC. Protein: CASSPGGRDYGYTF.

The chain employs TRBV7-6 and TRBJ2-1; 8 positions agree with TRBD1. The length of the CDR3 is 13 residues. J lost 7 bases, V lost 4 bases, and 3 bases had no gene match. CDR1 and CDR2 from the germline V gene are SGHVS and FNYEAQ. The CDR3 region has the DNA TGTGCCAGCAGCTCCGACAGGGGTAATGAGCAGTTCTTC. Its protein is CASSSDRGNEQFF.

This clone has only one observation. The chain combines TRBV5-1 with TRBJ2-1, with a weak D call TRBD2 (7 bases). V lost 4 bases and J 0 bases, leaving 14 bases between the germline ends. This CDR3 is 16 amino acids long. The V gene's germline CDR1 is SGHRS and CDR2 YFSETQ. The DNA for the CDR3 is TGCGCCAGCAGCCCACAGGGACTAAGCTCCTACAATGAGCAGTTCTTC. This sequence encodes CASSPQGLSSYNEQFF.

CDR3 nucleotide sequence: TGTGCCAGTAGCTTGGACAGCTCGGGTGGCTACACCTTC. Translated: CASSLDSSGGYTF. The rearrangement joins TRBV19 to TRBJ1-2, with a possible D match to TRBD1 (6 bases). CDR3 size: 13 residues. The V gene lost 6 bases and the J gene lost 7 bases, with 15 bases spanning the gap. CDR1 LNHDA and CDR2 SQIVND come from the germline V gene (reference sequence).

This clone was seen a handful of times. This rearrangement joins TRBV7-9 to TRBJ2-7, with 9 positions matching TRBD2. This CDR3 has 18 amino acids. Germline V gene lookup returns CDR1 SEHNR and CDR2 FQNEAQ (reference sequence). The V segment lost 1 base and the J segment 2 bases; nucleotides outside the gene matches: 12. This CDR3 reads CASSLGSAGGGLTYEQYF. CDR3 nucleotides: TGTGCCAGCAGCTTAGGGTCAGCGGGAGGAGGGCTAACCTACGAGCAGTACTTC.

The chain employs TRBV28 and TRBJ1-1; no reliable D call. The V gene's germline CDR1 is MDHEN and CDR2 SYDVKM. V lost 5 bases, J lost 6 bases, and 7 bases lay in between. The CDR3 consists of 11 residues. The CDR3 loop reads CASSRRSEAFF. The CDR3 coding sequence is TGTGCCAGCAGTCGGAGATCTGAAGCTTTCTTT.

The CDR3 spells CASSLRAGGYTF. The CDR3 nucleotides are TGTGCCAGCAGCTTGAGGGCGGGTGGCTACACCTTC. The V call is TRBV7-9, the J call TRBJ1-2; unclear D gene. Trimming left V 3 bases short and J 7 bases short, with 9 bases between. Germline values: CDR1 SEHNR, CDR2 FQNEAQ (reference sequence). This CDR3 region has 12 residues.